This T cell receptor (beta chain) stems from a study of CD8 T cells in Susac syndrome. Overall study context: Patients with Susac syndrome who were sequenced included five or six with active disease and eight or nine in remission.

Reverse transcription of 0.5 to 1 ug RNA used random hexamers. TCRdb re-analysed the immunoSEQ multiplex PCR reads in MiXCR, keeping a single row per CDR3 protein. The sample records 150,000 to 180,000 distinct CDR3 sequences, approximately 96% being singletons. Between the trimmed V and J ends, which lost 6 bases and 9 bases, there was a span of 20 bases. Germline loops: CDR1 DFQATT, CDR2 SNEGSKA (reference sequence). The length of the CDR3 is 13 residues. The material sequenced was CD4+ T cells from PBMCs. The chain recombines TRBV20-1 with TRBJ1-1; D uncertain. This TCR was sampled from a human donor with Susac syndrome. CDR3 sequence (DNA): TGCAGTGCCTACGACACGTACCGGAAGAAAGCTTTCTTT. Protein product: CSAYDTYRKKAFF.